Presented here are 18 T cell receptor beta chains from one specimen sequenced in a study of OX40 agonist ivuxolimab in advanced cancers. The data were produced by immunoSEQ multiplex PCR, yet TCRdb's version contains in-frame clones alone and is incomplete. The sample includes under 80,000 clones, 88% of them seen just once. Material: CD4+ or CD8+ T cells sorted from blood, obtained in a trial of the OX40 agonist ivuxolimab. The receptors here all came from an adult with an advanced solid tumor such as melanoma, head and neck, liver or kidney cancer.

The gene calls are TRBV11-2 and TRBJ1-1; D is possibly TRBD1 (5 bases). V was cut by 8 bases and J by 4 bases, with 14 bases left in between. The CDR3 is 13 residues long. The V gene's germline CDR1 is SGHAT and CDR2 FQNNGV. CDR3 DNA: TGTGCCAGCCTGGGAGGAGGGACCACTGAAGCTTTCTTT. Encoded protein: CASLGGGTTEAFF.

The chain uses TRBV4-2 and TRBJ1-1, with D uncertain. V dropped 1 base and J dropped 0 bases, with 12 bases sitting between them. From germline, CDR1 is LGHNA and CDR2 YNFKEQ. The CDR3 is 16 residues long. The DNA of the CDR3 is TGTGCCAGCAGCCAAGTTGGGCAGCCCATGAACACTGAAGCTTTCTTT. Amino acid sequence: CASSQVGQPMNTEAFF.

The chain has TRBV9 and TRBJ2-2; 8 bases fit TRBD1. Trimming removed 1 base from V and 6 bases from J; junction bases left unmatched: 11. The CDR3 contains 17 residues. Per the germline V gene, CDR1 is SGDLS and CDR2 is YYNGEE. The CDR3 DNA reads TGTGCCAGCAGCGTAAACCCAACTGGACAGGGTGCCGGGGAGCTGTTTTTT. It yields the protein CASSVNPTGQGAGELFF.

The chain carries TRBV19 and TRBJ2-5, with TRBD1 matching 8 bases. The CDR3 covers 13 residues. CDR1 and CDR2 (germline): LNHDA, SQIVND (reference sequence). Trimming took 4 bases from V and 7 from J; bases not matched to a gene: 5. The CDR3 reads CASSTQGALTQYF. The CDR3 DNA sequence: TGTGCCAGTAGTACGCAGGGGGCGCTGACCCAGTACTTC.

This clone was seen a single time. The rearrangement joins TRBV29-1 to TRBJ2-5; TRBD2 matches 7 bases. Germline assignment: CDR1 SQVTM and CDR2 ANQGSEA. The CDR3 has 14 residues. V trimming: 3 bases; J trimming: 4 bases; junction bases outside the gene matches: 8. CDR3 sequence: CSVDRGGGRETQYF. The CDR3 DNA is TGCAGCGTTGACCGGGGCGGCGGGAGAGAGACCCAGTACTTC. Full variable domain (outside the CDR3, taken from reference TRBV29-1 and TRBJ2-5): SAVISQKPSRDICQRGTSLTIQCQVDSQVTMMFWYRQQPGQSLTLIATANQGSEATYESGFVIDKFPISRPNLTFSTLTVSNMSPEDSSIYLCSVDRGGGRETQYFGPGTRLLVL.

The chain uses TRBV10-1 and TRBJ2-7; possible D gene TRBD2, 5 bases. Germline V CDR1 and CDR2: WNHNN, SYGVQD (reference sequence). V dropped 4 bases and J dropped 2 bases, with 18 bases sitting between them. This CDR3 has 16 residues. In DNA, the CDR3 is TGCGCCAGCAGTGTTAATAGAGCTAGCCCGACCTACGAGCAGTACTTC. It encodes CASSVNRASPTYEQYF.

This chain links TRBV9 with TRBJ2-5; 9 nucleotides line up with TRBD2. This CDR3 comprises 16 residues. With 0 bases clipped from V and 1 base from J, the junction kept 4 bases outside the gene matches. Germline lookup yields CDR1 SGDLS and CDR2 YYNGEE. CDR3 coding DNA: TGTGCCAGCAGCGTAGGGAGGACTAGCGCCCAAGAGACCCAGTACTTC. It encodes CASSVGRTSAQETQYF.

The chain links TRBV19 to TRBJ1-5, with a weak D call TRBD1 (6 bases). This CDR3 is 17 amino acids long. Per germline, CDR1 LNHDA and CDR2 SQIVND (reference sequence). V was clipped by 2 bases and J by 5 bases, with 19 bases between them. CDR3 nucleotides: TGTGCCAGTAGTATATTTGGCTTGGACAGAAGTTATCAGCCCCAGCATTTT. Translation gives CASSIFGLDRSYQPQHF.

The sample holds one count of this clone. The CDR3 region has the DNA TGTGCCAGCAGCCCTCCGGGGGTCCAAGAGACCCAGTACTTC. Translation gives CASSPPGVQETQYF. This sequence joins TRBV7-9 and TRBJ2-5, with D tentatively TRBD2 (6 bases). The germline gives CDR1 SEHNR, CDR2 FQNEAQ (reference sequence). Trimming removed 5 bases at V and 1 base at J, with 11 bases between. There are 14 residues in the CDR3.

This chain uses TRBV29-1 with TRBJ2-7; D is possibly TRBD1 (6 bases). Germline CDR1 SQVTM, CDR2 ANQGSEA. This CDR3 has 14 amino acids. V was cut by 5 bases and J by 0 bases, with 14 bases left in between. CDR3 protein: CSVILGGSSYEQYF. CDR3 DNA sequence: TGCAGCGTTATACTAGGGGGAAGCTCCTACGAGCAGTACTTC.

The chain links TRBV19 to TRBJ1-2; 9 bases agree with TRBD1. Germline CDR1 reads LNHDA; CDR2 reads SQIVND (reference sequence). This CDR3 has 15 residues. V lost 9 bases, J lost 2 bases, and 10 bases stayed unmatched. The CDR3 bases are TGTGCCAGCAAACGGACAGGGGTTAAGAACTATGGCTACACCTTC. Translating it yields CASKRTGVKNYGYTF.

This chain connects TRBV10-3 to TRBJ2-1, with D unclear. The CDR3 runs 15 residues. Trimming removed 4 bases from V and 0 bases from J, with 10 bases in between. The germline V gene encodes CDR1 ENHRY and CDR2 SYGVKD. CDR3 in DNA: TGTGCCATCAGTGGAATAGGCAGCTCCTACAATGAGCAGTTCTTC. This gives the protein CAISGIGSSYNEQFF.

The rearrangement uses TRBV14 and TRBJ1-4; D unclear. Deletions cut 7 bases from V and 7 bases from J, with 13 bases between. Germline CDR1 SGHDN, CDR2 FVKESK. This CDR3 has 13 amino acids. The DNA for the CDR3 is TGTGCCAGCAATCAGAGGGTTGGTGAAAAACTGTTTTTT. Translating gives CASNQRVGEKLFF.

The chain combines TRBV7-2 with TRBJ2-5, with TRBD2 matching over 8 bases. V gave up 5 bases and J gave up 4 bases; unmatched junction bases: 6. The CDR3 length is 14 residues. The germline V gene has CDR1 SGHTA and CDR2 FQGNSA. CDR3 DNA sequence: TGTGCCAGCAGCCCCGGACTAGCCCCAGAGACCCAGTACTTC. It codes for CASSPGLAPETQYF. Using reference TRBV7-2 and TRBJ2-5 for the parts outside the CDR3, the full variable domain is GAGVSQSPSNKVTEKGKDVELRCDPISGHTALYWYRQSLGQGLEFLIYFQGNSAPDKSGLPSDRFSAERTGGSVSTLTIQRTQQEDSAVYLCASSPGLAPETQYFGPGTRLLVL.

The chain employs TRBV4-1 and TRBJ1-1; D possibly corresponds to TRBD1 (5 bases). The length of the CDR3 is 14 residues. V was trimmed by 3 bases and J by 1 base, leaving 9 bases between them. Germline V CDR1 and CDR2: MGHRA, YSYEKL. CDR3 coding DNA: TGCGCCAGCAGCCAGGGACGGTCGAACACTGAAGCTTTCTTT. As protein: CASSQGRSNTEAFF.

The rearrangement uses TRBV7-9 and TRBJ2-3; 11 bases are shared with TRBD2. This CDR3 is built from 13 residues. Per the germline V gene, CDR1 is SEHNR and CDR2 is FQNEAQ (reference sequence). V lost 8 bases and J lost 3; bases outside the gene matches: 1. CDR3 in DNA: TGTGCCAGCCGGACTAGCGGGACAGATACGCAGTATTTT. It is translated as CASRTSGTDTQYF.

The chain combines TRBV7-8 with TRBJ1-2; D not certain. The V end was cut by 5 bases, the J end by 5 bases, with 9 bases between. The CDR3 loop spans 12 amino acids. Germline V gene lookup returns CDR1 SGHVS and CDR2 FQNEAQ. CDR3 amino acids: CASSLPGYGYTF. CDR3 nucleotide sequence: TGTGCCAGCAGCCTACCCGGTTATGGCTACACCTTC.

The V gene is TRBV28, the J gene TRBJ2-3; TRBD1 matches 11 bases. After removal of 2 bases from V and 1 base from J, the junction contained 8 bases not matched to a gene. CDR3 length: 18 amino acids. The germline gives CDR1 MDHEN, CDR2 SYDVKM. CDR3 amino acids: CASSLAGTGGGRTDTQYF. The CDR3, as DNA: TGTGCCAGCAGTTTAGCAGGGACAGGGGGTGGTCGCACAGATACGCAGTATTTT. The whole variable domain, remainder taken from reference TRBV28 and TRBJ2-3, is DVKVTQSSRYLVKRTGEKVFLECVQDMDHENMFWYRQDPGLGLRLIYFSYDVKMKEKGDIPEGYSVSREKKERFSLILESASTNQTSMYLCASSLAGTGGGRTDTQYFGPGTRLTVL.